The rows below give T cell receptor beta chains drawn from one sample of a study of T cells in Graves' hyperthyroidism and ophthalmopathy. Each CDR3 protein is one row after TCRdb ran MiXCR on the multiplex PCR reads. In the table there are around 620,000 distinct CDR3 sequences, 14% of which are singletons. The sample taken for sequencing was blood. The receptors derive from a woman in her late teens or twenties with Graves' ophthalmopathy. CDR3s include the opening cysteine and the closing phenylalanine or tryptophan.

TRBV6-5	TRBJ1-3	CASSYNGPNHGNTIYF
TRBV11-3	TRBJ2-1	CASSPGGPGGEQFF
TRBV5-1	TRBJ1-1	CASSPDGRVGTEAFF
TRBV7-2	TRBJ2-7	CASSLLVGEQYF
TRBV12-3/TRBV12-4	TRBJ1-1	CASSIGAAMNTEAFF
TRBV2	TRBJ2-2	CASSSIAGEITGELFF
TRBV7-2	TRBJ2-3	CASSPHAGLALADTQYF
TRBV3-1	TRBJ2-1	CASSPHETSGPLSYNEQFF
TRBV5-1	TRBJ2-1	CASSPTSRGGNEQFF
TRBV5-1	TRBJ2-7	CASKIAGGWEQYF
TRBV7-3	TRBJ2-3	CASSLRSTGAKTDTQYF
TRBV6-1	TRBJ2-7	CASSASGLASYEQYF
TRBV4-2	TRBJ1-4	CASSPHDRERTNEKLFF
TRBV7-3	TRBJ2-3	CASSLSSGSPDTQYF
TRBV11-3	TRBJ2-1	CASSLPAGAHEQFF
TRBV5-6	TRBJ1-1	CASSTITEAFF
TRBV19	TRBJ1-5	CASSIEDQPQHF
TRBV27	TRBJ1-4	CASRARDRGLEKLFF
TRBV5-1	TRBJ2-3	CASSLQRPPDTQYF
TRBV4-2	TRBJ1-2	CASSQDRDWRDYGYTF
TRBV7-6	TRBJ2-7	CASSGGTSGTYEQYF
TRBV28	TRBJ2-2	CASSFRQGRLFF
TRBV20-1	TRBJ2-1	CSARGLAGYNEQFF
TRBV5-1	TRBJ2-7	CASSDSRLSYEQYF
TRBV24-1	TRBJ2-1	CATSDSKRERDNEQFF
TRBV7-2	TRBJ2-2	CASSMTGELFF
TRBV28	TRBJ2-5	CASSLALAQAGETQYF
TRBV30	TRBJ2-7	CACTPGREAGALYEQYF
TRBV9	TRBJ2-5	CASSVGRDIRQETQYF
TRBV20-1	TRBJ2-7	CSARDDSRDRGYEQYF
TRBV7-3	TRBJ1-2	CASSSRTGGEDGYTF
TRBV5-1	TRBJ2-5	CASGSGTAASSGETQYF
TRBV2	TRBJ2-1	CASIETAYNEQFF
TRBV6-2/TRBV6-3	TRBJ1-2	CASSSGQAAYGYTF
TRBV6-1	TRBJ2-1	CASSELVIPSSYNEQFF
TRBV12-3/TRBV12-4	TRBJ1-1	CASSLLASEAFF
TRBV12-3/TRBV12-4	TRBJ2-1	CASSPMGDSGFYNEQFF
TRBV5-1	TRBJ2-3	CASSLREPSTDTQYF
TRBV13	TRBJ2-7	CASTGRASGYEQYF
TRBV12-3/TRBV12-4	TRBJ1-5	CASDTRGSNQPQHF
TRBV7-3	TRBJ2-1	CASSLRVGTTYNEQFF
TRBV20-1	TRBJ2-7	CSARGGRQGNEQYF
TRBV19	TRBJ1-5	CASRGSGDQPQHF
TRBV4-1	TRBJ1-1	CASRLGVADMNTEAFF
TRBV7-2	TRBJ1-2	CASSLGGQSAGYTF
TRBV7-9	TRBJ2-2	CASRGLANTGELFF
TRBV5-1	TRBJ2-5	CASSWGRENQETQYF
TRBV6-1	TRBJ2-7	CASTLNPGQGGYEQYF
TRBV12-5	TRBJ2-7	CASGFSGTYEQYF
TRBV6-2/TRBV6-3	TRBJ1-1	CASSYPTGIGNTEAFF
TRBV9	TRBJ2-7	CASSVGLAGNHEQYF
TRBV9	TRBJ2-7	CASSPSQGGSYEQYF
TRBV29-1	TRBJ1-2	CTMGGVEQVQGGYGYTF
TRBV29-1	TRBJ2-6	CSVESGSGTNVLTF
TRBV7-3	TRBJ2-2	CASSRGAGALEGELFF
TRBV19	TRBJ1-2	CASSSAGDGYTF
TRBV5-1	TRBJ1-1	CASSPSTGGTEAFF
TRBV7-9	TRBJ1-1	CASSHRVPEAFF
TRBV12-3/TRBV12-4	TRBJ2-1	CASCGGSSYNEQFF